This TCR beta chain emerged from a study of cytomegalovirus exposure and HLA in healthy donors. PCR employed 60 Vbeta and 13 Jbeta primers. Measured with immunoSEQ multiplex PCR; TCRdb has only the in-frame clones, and not every one. The data contain 150,000 or so clones, 60% to 80% of them singletons. Germline trimming cut 5 bases from V and 1 base from J; bases unmatched to any gene: 14. The CDR3 loop spans 18 amino acids. Germline V gives CDR1 SGHTA, CDR2 FQGNSA. This chain links TRBV7-2 with TRBJ1-2; TRBD1 matches at 9 bases. Sequencing used PBMCs. The TCR comes from a woman aged 50 to 65 in good health and CMV-seropositive. The CDR3 reads CASSRRGQGPLFNYGYTF. CDR3 sequence (DNA): TGTGCCAGCAGCCGCCGAGGACAGGGGCCCCTCTTTAACTATGGCTACACCTTC.